Listed below are T cell receptor beta chains from one sample, sequenced in a study of T-cell memory formation after mild COVID-19. TCRdb reprocessed the 5' RACE reads with MiXCR, giving one entry per CDR3 protein. The table has approximately 150,000 distinct CDR3 sequences, about 14% seen once. Material for sequencing was PBMCs or a T cell subset sorted from them (not recorded which). These receptors came from an adult woman who had mild COVID-19 (a few samples of this study predate the infection). Cell type and time point are not known. Each CDR3 is given with its conserved first and last residue. The D gene is left open where the match is weak. Size values are once, few and many counts, or a class for expanded clones, and some rows have none.

d_call clone_size j_call v_call cdr3_nt cdr3_aa
NA many TRBJ2-1 TRBV19 TGTGCCAGTAGTATCGGCAATCGGAATGAGCAGTTCTTC CASSIGNRNEQFF
NA few TRBJ1-1 TRBV2 TGTGCCGGGAGCGGGGTGGACACTGAAGCTTTCTTT CAGSGVDTEAFF
TRBD2 many TRBJ2-5 TRBV20-1 TGCAGTGCTAGATCTATGACTAGCGGGAGTAGGGAGACCCAGTACTTC CSARSMTSGSRETQYF
TRBD2 NA TRBJ2-1 TRBV2 TGTGCCAGCAGTGGGATAGCGGGGGGGCCAGAAGAGCAGTTCTTC CASSGIAGGPEEQFF
TRBD1 NA TRBJ2-7 TRBV9 TGTGCCAGCGGAACCGGGACAGGAGCCTACGAGCAGTACTTC CASGTGTGAYEQYF
NA NA TRBJ2-1 TRBV29-1 TGCAGCGTTGAATCTCCGGACTATGAGCAGTTCTTC CSVESPDYEQFF
NA few TRBJ1-3 TRBV4-2 TGTGCCAGCAGCCAAGGGGAGGGGGCTGGAAACACCATATATTTT CASSQGEGAGNTIYF
NA few TRBJ2-1 TRBV2 TGTGCCAGCAGTCCGGGCCGCCTGAACAATGAGCAGTTCTTC CASSPGRLNNEQFF
NA NA TRBJ2-7 TRBV7-2 TGTGCCAGCAGCAACGGGGCGGGCGTCTACGAGCAGTACTTC CASSNGAGVYEQYF
NA NA TRBJ2-4 TRBV30 TGTGCCTGGATTAGTAAAAACATTCAGTACTTC CAWISKNIQYF
NA few TRBJ1-4 TRBV30 TGTGCCTGGTCGGGGGGAGAAAAACTGTTTTTT CAWSGGEKLFF
TRBD1 NA TRBJ1-2 TRBV20-1 TGCAGTGCTAGGGAACAGGGGTTTGACTATGGCTACACCTTC CSAREQGFDYGYTF
TRBD2 NA TRBJ2-5 TRBV12-3/TRBV12-4 TGTGCCAGCAGTTCCCAGGGGGGACTAGCGGGAGGGCCAGAAGAGACCCAGTACTTC CASSSQGGLAGGPEETQYF
NA NA TRBJ1-5 TRBV5-1 TGCGCCAGCAGCTCCGGAGGGACGGGAAATCAGCCCCAGCATTTT CASSSGGTGNQPQHF
TRBD1 many TRBJ1-3 TRBV5-5 TGTGCCAGCACAGGACCCGGGACAGCCAACACCATATATTTT CASTGPGTANTIYF
NA NA TRBJ2-5 TRBV5-1 TGCGCCAGCAGCTTGGAGGGACGTACGCAAGAGACCCAGTACTTC CASSLEGRTQETQYF
NA few TRBJ2-7 TRBV20-1 TGCAGTGCTACAAAGACAGGCGTCTCCTACGAGCAGTACTTC CSATKTGVSYEQYF
TRBD2 few TRBJ2-3 TRBV7-9 TGTGCCAGCAGCTTGCGAGCGGGATCCAACACAGATACGCAGTATTTT CASSLRAGSNTDTQYF
TRBD2 NA TRBJ2-3 TRBV12-3/TRBV12-4 TGTGCCAGCAGTTTAGTCGGGAGGGCAGATACGCAGTATTTT CASSLVGRADTQYF
TRBD1 NA TRBJ2-1 TRBV15 TGTGCCACCATCAACCGGAAAGGACAGGGGGGCTACAATGAGCAGTTCTTC CATINRKGQGGYNEQFF
NA few TRBJ2-2 TRBV24-1 TGTGCCACCAGTGCGGTGACACCTTACACCGGGGAGCTGTTTTTT CATSAVTPYTGELFF
TRBD2 NA TRBJ2-5 TRBV12-3/TRBV12-4 TGTGCCAGCAGCCGAATCACCGCTAGCGGTCTACAAGAGACCCAGTACTTC CASSRITASGLQETQYF
TRBD1 few TRBJ2-5 TRBV15 TGTGCCACCAGCAGAGATCTAGGGACAGGGACTCACCAAGAGACCCAGTACTTC CATSRDLGTGTHQETQYF
NA few TRBJ1-2 TRBV5-6 TGTGCCAGCCATCAGCAGACGGAGAGCTATGGCTACACCTTC CASHQQTESYGYTF
TRBD2 many TRBJ2-2 TRBV4-2 TGTGCCAGCAGCCAAGCTCTAGCGGGAGGGTCCGGGGAGCTGTTTTTT CASSQALAGGSGELFF
NA few TRBJ1-5 TRBV10-3 TGTGCCATCAGTGAGTCGAGGGCCGGGCTAGGGAATCAGCCCCAGCATTTT CAISESRAGLGNQPQHF
TRBD2 NA TRBJ2-1 TRBV12-3/TRBV12-4 TGTGCCAGCAGTTCACGGGGGGGTGGGCAGTTCTTC CASSSRGGGQFF
NA NA TRBJ1-5 TRBV12-3/TRBV12-4 TGTGCCAGCAGGGATGGCAATCAGCCCCAGCATTTT CASRDGNQPQHF
NA NA TRBJ2-7 TRBV10-3 TGTGCCATCAGTGAGACCGGAACCTACGAGCAGTACTTC CAISETGTYEQYF
TRBD1 NA TRBJ2-2 TRBV5-5 TGTGCCAGCAGCCCTCCAGGGGGCCTGAACACCGGGGAGCTGTTTTTT CASSPPGGLNTGELFF
TRBD1 NA TRBJ2-6 TRBV5-1 TGCGCCAGCAAGACAGGGGCGAGCTCTGGGGCCAACGTCCTGACTTTC CASKTGASSGANVLTF
TRBD1 few TRBJ1-1 TRBV20-1 TGCAGTGCTAGAGATGCTTTCAGGGGGGACACTGAAGCTTTCTTT CSARDAFRGDTEAFF
NA NA TRBJ1-1 TRBV7-3 TGTGCCAGCAGCCCATCAGGGAAGGGGGACACTGAAGCTTTCTTT CASSPSGKGDTEAFF
TRBD1 NA TRBJ1-2 TRBV9 TGTGCCAGCAGCGTAGCTGGCACAGGGGGCAGCTATGGCTACACCTTC CASSVAGTGGSYGYTF
TRBD1 few TRBJ1-5 TRBV6-2/TRBV6-3 TGTGCCAGCAACCGACAGGGGGCTAATCAGCCCCAGCATTTT CASNRQGANQPQHF
NA NA TRBJ2-5 TRBV20-1 TGCAGTGCTAGAGATGGCGCCCTGCCCCAAGAGACCCAGTACTTC CSARDGALPQETQYF
NA few TRBJ2-1 TRBV7-9 TGTGCCAGCAGCTTAATTAGGTATCGAAACAATGAGCAGTTCTTC CASSLIRYRNNEQFF
NA NA TRBJ1-5 TRBV5-5 TGTGCCAGCAGCCAGGGACCTGATTATCAGCCCCAGCATTTT CASSQGPDYQPQHF
TRBD2 few TRBJ2-1 TRBV20-1 TGCAGTGCTAGAGGTTCGACTAGCGGATACAATGAGCAGTTCTTC CSARGSTSGYNEQFF
NA few TRBJ2-7 TRBV2 TGTGCCAGCAGTGAAAGGGATGGTGAGCAGTACTTC CASSERDGEQYF
TRBD2 NA TRBJ2-2 TRBV29-1 TGCAGCGTTGAGTTGCGGGGGGGCACCGGGGAGCTGTTTTTT CSVELRGGTGELFF
TRBD2 few TRBJ2-1 TRBV5-1 TGCGCCAGCAGGGCCGGGACTAGCCCCCTCAATGAGCAGTTCTTC CASRAGTSPLNEQFF
NA NA TRBJ2-5 TRBV5-1 TGCGCCAGCAGCTTGGTTCTAGCCCGCGGGGAGACCCAGTACTTC CASSLVLARGETQYF
NA NA TRBJ1-1 TRBV29-1 TGCAGCGTTGAAGGTTGGGCAGGGCGGGACACTGAAGCTTTCTTT CSVEGWAGRDTEAFF
TRBD2 many TRBJ2-7 TRBV27 TGTGCCAGCAGTCAATCTAGCGGGAGTAACGAGCAGTACTTC CASSQSSGSNEQYF
NA NA TRBJ2-2 TRBV4-1 TGCGCCAGCAGCTACAGCGCGGGGGCCGCCACCGGGGAGCTGTTTTTT CASSYSAGAATGELFF
NA NA TRBJ1-2 TRBV5-1 TGCGCCAGCAGCTCCATAGGGGAGACCTATGGCTACACCTTC CASSSIGETYGYTF
NA many TRBJ2-5 TRBV5-1 TGCGCCAGCAGCTCAGGAGGGGCAGGAGAAGAGACCCAGTACTTC CASSSGGAGEETQYF
NA few TRBJ1-1 TRBV2 TGTGCCAGCAGTGACGTTGGGGGGGGAGAAACTGAAGCTTTCTTT CASSDVGGGETEAFF
TRBD1 NA TRBJ2-5 TRBV9 TGTGCCAGCAGCGCTTCCTCCGGGACAGGCCAAGAGACCCAGTACTTC CASSASSGTGQETQYF